The 30 T cell receptor beta chains presented below share a single source sample, sequenced in a study of beta chain features in type 1 diabetes (dated by TCRdb to 2016 to 2018). Library preparation employed the immunoSEQ multiplex PCR assay. The entire amount of isolated RNA was reverse transcribed using the High Capacity cDNA Reverse Transcription Kit, so the sequenced TCRB transcripts were expressed ones. What TCRdb holds here is the immuneACCESS table cut down to in-frame rearrangements. Part of the clones is not present; checked against another copy, under half of the missing clones reflect an unresolved V gene, and the others are unexplained. Recorded for this sample are around 150,000 clones; 8% to 8.5% of them occurred a single time. The ten largest make up around 0.5% of the sample. These receptors' antigens are unknown. The research as a whole found: Type 1 diabetes patients showed a moderate but significant shortening of TCRB CDR3 length in all four CD4+ subsets.

The sample taken for sequencing was central memory CD4+ T cells from blood. All receptors derive from a woman aged 18-29 years with type 1 diabetes.

The rearrangement uses TRBV19 and TRBJ2-3, with 9 bases identical to TRBD1. The V gene's germline CDR1 is LNHDA and CDR2 SQIVND (reference sequence). V lost 2 bases, J lost 5 bases, and 8 bases stayed unmatched. There are 16 residues in the CDR3. The CDR3 DNA is TGTGCCAGTAGTATACCGGGACAGGGAAGAGAAGATACGCAGTATTTT. Translated, it gives CASSIPGQGREDTQYF.

The chain is built from TRBV18 and TRBJ1-1; 7 bases fit TRBD1. V shed 3 bases and J 7 bases; nucleotides not matched to a gene: 8. Looked up from germline, CDR1 is KGHSH and CDR2 is LQKENI. The CDR3 runs to 14 residues. CDR3 DNA: TGTGCCAGCTCACCCCCCCGGGGGACAGTTGAAGCTTTCTTT. It codes for CASSPPRGTVEAFF.

This clone has only a few counts. The CDR3 reads CASSLSGAGGKPQHF. CDR3 DNA: TGTGCCAGCAGCTTAAGTGGGGCAGGGGGGAAGCCCCAGCATTTT. The chain combines TRBV7-2 with TRBJ1-5; TRBD1 matches 7 bases. The CDR3 is 15 residues long. V lost 2 bases to trimming and J lost 8 bases; unmatched junction nucleotides: 9. Germline assignment: CDR1 SGHTA and CDR2 FQGNSA.

This clone has at least ten counts. The chain recombines TRBV5-5 with TRBJ2-5; 7 bases fit TRBD1. The length of the CDR3 is 13 residues. Germline V gene data show CDR1 as SGHKS and CDR2 as YYEKEE (reference sequence). V shed 4 bases and J 0 bases; nucleotides not matched to a gene: 0. The CDR3 DNA reads as TGTGCCAGCAGCGGGACAGACCAAGAGACCCAGTACTTC. Translation gives CASSGTDQETQYF.

The gene calls are TRBV11-3 and TRBJ2-6; 7 bases match TRBD1. This CDR3 region has 17 residues. Per germline, CDR1 SGHNT and CDR2 YENEEA. Trimming cost V 5 bases and J 2 bases; bases outside gene matches: 9. CDR3 nucleotides: TGTGCCAGCAGCGGGGGACAGCCCGGCACTGGGGCCAACGTCCTGACTTTC. Translating it yields CASSGGQPGTGANVLTF.

This clone has more than one count but fewer than ten. The rearrangement links TRBV4-2 to TRBJ1-2; no firm D call. Germline assignment: CDR1 LGHNA and CDR2 YNFKEQ. The CDR3 is made up of 13 amino acids. Between the trimmed V and J ends, which lost 0 bases and 10 bases, there was a span of 12 bases. CDR3 in DNA: TGTGCCAGCAGCCAAGATAGAGGCAACTTCTACACCTTC. Translated, it gives CASSQDRGNFYTF.

This clone was observed a few times. The chain combines TRBV19 with TRBJ2-3, with 13 bases fitting TRBD2. CDR1 and CDR2 from the germline V gene are LNHDA and SQIVND (reference sequence). The V and J ends lost 4 bases and 3 bases, in that order; junction bases with no gene match: 4. This CDR3 is built from 16 residues. The CDR3 protein is CASSRRLAGGTDTQYF. CDR3 sequence (DNA): TGTGCCAGTAGTAGGCGACTAGCGGGGGGAACAGATACGCAGTATTTT.

This clone occurred a few times. V usage is TRBV5-4 and J usage is TRBJ2-7; 7 bases are shared with TRBD1. This CDR3 is built from 17 residues. The germline V gene has CDR1 SGHNT and CDR2 YYREEE (reference sequence). The V gene end was trimmed by 0 bases and the J gene end by 0 bases; junction bases not matched to a gene: 9. CDR3 coding DNA: TGTGCCAGCAGCTTGGGGACGGGCAGGGGGTCCTCCTACGAGCAGTACTTC. This encodes CASSLGTGRGSSYEQYF.

This clone was detected only a few times. This sequence joins TRBV15 and TRBJ1-2; D is possibly TRBD1 (5 bases). The germline V gene encodes CDR1 LNHNV and CDR2 YYDKDF (reference sequence). Deletions cut 1 base from V and 5 bases from J, with 11 bases between. The length of the CDR3 is 14 residues. The CDR3 is CATSRARGGYGYTF. The DNA for the CDR3 is TGTGCCACCAGCAGAGCAAGGGGAGGGTATGGCTACACCTTC.

In nucleotides, the CDR3 is TGCGCCAGCAGCCGGGGGGATCAGCCCCAGCATTTT. Residues: CASSRGDQPQHF. V is TRBV4-3 and J is TRBJ1-5; a possible D gene is TRBD1 (5 bases). CDR3 size: 12 residues. Between the trimmed V and J ends, which lost 4 bases and 5 bases, there was a span of 6 bases. Germline V gene sequence: CDR1 LGHNA, CDR2 YSLEER.

The chain's CDR3 is CASSPGRSPQGEQFF. CDR3 in DNA: TGTGCCAGCAGTCCCGGCCGATCCCCGCAGGGTGAGCAGTTCTTC. The V and J genes are TRBV6-6 and TRBJ2-1; a possible D gene is TRBD1 (5 bases). With 5 bases removed from V and 9 bases from J, the gap between germline ends came to 20 bases. Germline values: CDR1 MNHNY, CDR2 SVGAGI (reference sequence). CDR3 length equals 15 residues.

This chain connects TRBV29-1 to TRBJ2-5; 9 nucleotides line up with TRBD2. The end of the DNA aligns better with TRBJ2-7, so the J call may be wrong. The CDR3 covers 15 residues. Looked up from germline, CDR1 is SQVTM and CDR2 is ANQGSEA. The CDR3 nucleotides are TGCAGCGTTGGGGATGGGACTAGCTTAATCTACGAGCAGTACTTC. It specifies CSVGDGTSLIYEQYF.

This rearrangement joins TRBV7-2 to TRBJ2-3; D is uncertain. Germline V gene sequence: CDR1 SGHTA, CDR2 FQGNSA. The length of the CDR3 is 13 residues. V shed 5 bases and J shed 3 bases, with 9 bases lying between them. The CDR3 reads CASSGDWTDTQYF. The CDR3 bases are TGTGCCAGCAGCGGTGACTGGACAGATACGCAGTATTTT.

This clone was seen a handful of times. The chain carries TRBV14 and TRBJ2-7, with D maybe TRBD1 (5 bases). Looked up from germline, CDR1 is SGHDN and CDR2 is FVKESK. The CDR3 extends over 13 amino acids. With 4 bases removed from V and 2 bases from J, the gap between germline ends came to 9 bases. The CDR3 sequence: CASSLRAAYEQYF. The CDR3 DNA follows: TGTGCCAGCAGCCTCAGGGCAGCCTACGAGCAGTACTTC.

This clone was seen a handful of times. The chain couples TRBV19 to TRBJ2-3, with a weak D call TRBD1 (6 bases). Germline V lookup: CDR1 LNHDA, CDR2 SQIVND (reference sequence). V was cut by 5 bases and J by 7 bases, with 16 bases left in between. The CDR3 runs to 14 residues. CDR3 sequence: CASSFEPGQYTQYF. The CDR3 region has the DNA TGTGCCAGTAGTTTCGAACCCGGACAGTATACGCAGTATTTT.

This clone was seen repeatedly, ten times or more. Other DNA sequences from this sample encode an identical CDR3 as well. The chain recombines TRBV18 with TRBJ2-3; D is possibly TRBD1 (6 bases). V was shortened by 3 bases and J by 4 bases, with 14 bases between the two germline ends. There are 15 residues in the CDR3. The V gene's germline CDR1 is KGHSH and CDR2 LQKENI. This chain's CDR3 is CASSPGTGIADTQYF. The DNA for the CDR3 is TGTGCCAGCTCACCGGGTACAGGGATCGCAGATACGCAGTATTTT. Full variable domain (missing parts from reference TRBV18 and TRBJ2-3): NAGVMQNPRHLVRRRGQEARLRCSPMKGHSHVYWYRQLPEEGLKFMVYLQKENIIDESGMPKERFSAEFPKEGPSILRIQQVVRGDSAAYFCASSPGTGIADTQYFGPGTRLTVL.

The rearrangement uses TRBV6-5 and TRBJ2-1; 8 bases map to TRBD1. This CDR3 has 14 residues. Germline trimming cut 8 bases from V and 2 bases from J; bases unmatched to any gene: 5. Germline loops: CDR1 MNHEY, CDR2 SVGAGI. The CDR3 nucleotides read TGTGCCAGCTTGGACAGGGTCCCCTACAATGAGCAGTTCTTC. This encodes CASLDRVPYNEQFF.

This chain connects TRBV14 to TRBJ2-1; D may be TRBD1 (5 bases). The CDR3 contains 11 residues. Per germline, CDR1 SGHDN and CDR2 FVKESK. The V and J ends lost 2 bases and 12 bases respectively, with 8 bases between them. CDR3 protein: CASSQQRGQFF. The CDR3, as DNA: TGTGCCAGCAGCCAACAAAGGGGGCAGTTCTTC.

The V call is TRBV5-4, the J call TRBJ2-3; D might be TRBD2 (5 bases). V shed 4 bases and J shed 4 bases, with 19 bases lying between them. The CDR3 runs to 16 residues. The germline V gene has CDR1 SGHNT and CDR2 YYREEE (reference sequence). DNA for the CDR3: TGTGCCAGCAGCCCAACGGGGATGTCTGTGGCAGATACGCAGTATTTT. Protein product: CASSPTGMSVADTQYF.

In its sample, this clone was seen a few times. The chain couples TRBV30 to TRBJ1-1, with D possibly matching TRBD1 (5 bases). V shed 7 bases and J shed 5 bases, with 14 bases lying between them. The CDR3 covers 12 residues. Germline V gene sequence: CDR1 GTSNPN, CDR2 SVGIG (reference sequence). CDR3 sequence: CAFARGVTEAFF. The CDR3 DNA reads as TGTGCCTTCGCGCGGGGGGTTACTGAAGCTTTCTTT.

The V gene is TRBV10-2, the J gene TRBJ1-5; maybe TRBD1 (5 bases). V lost 3 bases to trimming and J lost 2 bases, with 8 bases between them. Germline V lookup: CDR1 WSHSY, CDR2 SAAADI. The CDR3 is 14 amino acids. CDR3 loop: CASSELGRNQPQHF. CDR3 nucleotides: TGCGCCAGCAGTGAATTGGGGCGCAATCAGCCCCAGCATTTT.

The V call is TRBV7-2, the J call TRBJ2-3; 15 nucleotides agree with TRBD2. Germline V gene sequence: CDR1 SGHTA, CDR2 FQGNSA. CDR3 size: 16 residues. V lost 6 bases and J lost 6; bases outside the gene matches: 7. CDR3 DNA sequence: TGTGCCAGCAGGAAGGGACTAGCGGGGGGTTCGGATACGCAGTATTTT. Translated, it gives CASRKGLAGGSDTQYF.

This clone was counted a few times. The V call is TRBV28, the J call TRBJ1-2; 9 bases are shared with TRBD1. The V and J ends lost 7 bases and 2 bases, in that order; junction bases with no gene match: 8. The CDR3 runs 15 residues. Germline lookup yields CDR1 MDHEN and CDR2 SYDVKM. CDR3 loop: CASIQDGTGNYGYTF. CDR3 bases: TGTGCCAGCATACAGGACGGGACAGGGAACTATGGCTACACCTTC.

This chain joins TRBV5-1 and TRBJ2-7, with 7 bases that match TRBD1. V shed 4 bases and J 6 bases; nucleotides not matched to a gene: 7. The CDR3 has 13 residues. The V gene's germline CDR1 is SGHRS and CDR2 YFSETQ. The CDR3, as DNA: TGCGCCAGCAGCCTAGGGACAGCAGTCGAGCAGTACTTC. Protein: CASSLGTAVEQYF. The full variable domain, rest sourced from reference TRBV5-1 and TRBJ2-7, is KAGVTQTPRYLIKTRGQQVTLSCSPISGHRSVSWYQQTPGQGLQFLFEYFSETQRNKGNFPGRFSGRQFSNSRSEMNVSTLELGDSALYLCASSLGTAVEQYFGPGTRLTVT.

As DNA, the CDR3 is TGCGCCAGCAGCCGCGGGACTAGCGGGGGCCCTAGCACAGATACGCAGTATTTT. Translated, it gives CASSRGTSGGPSTDTQYF. The rearrangement joins TRBV4-3 to TRBJ2-3, with 14 bases aligning to TRBD2. Germline V gene sequence: CDR1 LGHNA, CDR2 YSLEER. The CDR3 covers 18 residues. The ends lost 4 bases at V and 0 bases at J; junction bases unmatched: 6.

This clone has just a few counts. The chain is built from TRBV28 and TRBJ2-5; possibly TRBD2 for D (6 bases). The CDR3 has 16 residues. Between the trimmed V and J ends, which lost 5 bases and 4 bases, there was a span of 20 bases. CDR1 is MDHEN and CDR2 is SYDVKM in the germline V gene. The CDR3 sequence is CASSPSGSLGRETQYF. The CDR3 bases are TGTGCCAGCAGTCCGTCCGGGTCGCTCGGGAGAGAGACCCAGTACTTC. Full variable domain (outside the CDR3, taken from reference TRBV28 and TRBJ2-5): DVKVTQSSRYLVKRTGEKVFLECVQDMDHENMFWYRQDPGLGLRLIYFSYDVKMKEKGDIPEGYSVSREKKERFSLILESASTNQTSMYLCASSPSGSLGRETQYFGPGTRLLVL.

This chain joins TRBV2 and TRBJ2-1, with 12 bases fitting TRBD2. This CDR3 is 15 amino acids long. The V gene's germline CDR1 is SNHLY and CDR2 FYNNEI. With V trimmed by 8 bases and J by 6 bases, 8 bases remained unmatched. Here the CDR3 reads CASPPSGGAGNEQFF. The CDR3 DNA reads as TGTGCCAGCCCACCTAGCGGGGGGGCCGGCAATGAGCAGTTCTTC.

This clone has more than one count but fewer than ten. V and J are TRBV18 and TRBJ2-1; D may be TRBD1 (5 bases). This CDR3 is built from 15 residues. V lost 3 bases and J 7 bases, leaving 16 bases between the germline ends. CDR1 and CDR2 (germline): KGHSH, LQKENI. The CDR3 protein is CASSPRVSWGNEQFF. For the CDR3, the DNA is TGTGCCAGCTCACCCAGGGTTTCTTGGGGTAATGAGCAGTTCTTC. Combining the CDR3 with reference TRBV18 and TRBJ2-1 gives the whole variable domain NAGVMQNPRHLVRRRGQEARLRCSPMKGHSHVYWYRQLPEEGLKFMVYLQKENIIDESGMPKERFSAEFPKEGPSILRIQQVVRGDSAAYFCASSPRVSWGNEQFFGPGTRLTVL.

The chain uses TRBV21-1 and TRBJ2-3; no DNA check was done on the table's D call, TRBD2. TRBV21-1 is termed a pseudogene. The CDR3 runs to 21 residues. In DNA, the CDR3 is TGTGCCAGCAGCAAAGCCGTCATGACTAGCGGGGGCCCCCTCCACACAGATACGCAGTATTTT. It encodes CASSKAVMTSGGPLHTDTQYF.

The chain recombines TRBV7-6 with TRBJ1-4, with 8 nucleotides matching TRBD1. Trimming at V came to 5 bases and at J to 4 bases, leaving 9 bases not matched to a gene. The length of the CDR3 is 16 residues. CDR1 is SGHVS, CDR2 FNYEAQ, per germline. CDR3: CASSPGQGGFNEKLFF. Here the CDR3 DNA reads TGTGCCAGCAGCCCAGGACAGGGAGGATTTAATGAAAAACTGTTTTTT.